The following is a TCR beta chain sequence with its context. Per the original data handling: Reference gene primer amplification in the assay estimated nucleated cell counts. Assay used: immunoSEQ multiplex PCR; TCRdb lists only in-frame clones, some missing. V and J calls and clone size are those listed in that table; D and trimming were worked out from the DNA. The sample holds 380,000 or so clones, approximately 90% seen once. Participants came from around 25 US areas, aged about 18 to 100 years. Grouping used clinical history reported by participants in a survey and questionnaire. The data were taken from a study of blood T cell repertoires in COVID-19. The wider study: PBMCs, B-cell-depleted T cells, or T cells were the source of the cDNA or gDNA that made up the material.

Trimming took 5 bases from V and 8 from J, leaving 15 bases between them. Germline CDR1 is SGHTA and CDR2 is FQGTGA. This CDR3 has 13 amino acids. The V and J genes are TRBV7-3 and TRBJ1-1; no definite D call. The receptor comes from a woman aged 30 to 39 with acute COVID-19. The source material was PBMCs or T cells enriched from blood (not recorded which). The CDR3 sequence: CASSPRGRDEAFF. The CDR3 DNA reads TGTGCCAGCAGCCCAAGAGGGCGAGACGAAGCTTTCTTT.